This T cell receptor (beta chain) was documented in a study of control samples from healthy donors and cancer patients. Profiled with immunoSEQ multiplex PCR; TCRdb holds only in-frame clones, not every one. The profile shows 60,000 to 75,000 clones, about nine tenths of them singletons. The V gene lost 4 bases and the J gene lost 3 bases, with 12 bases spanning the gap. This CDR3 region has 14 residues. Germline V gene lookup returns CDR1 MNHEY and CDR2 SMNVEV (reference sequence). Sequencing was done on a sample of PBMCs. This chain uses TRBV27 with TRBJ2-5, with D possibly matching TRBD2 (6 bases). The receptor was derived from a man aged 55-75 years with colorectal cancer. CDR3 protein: CASSSFGGEETQYF. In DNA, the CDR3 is TGTGCCAGCAGTTCCTTCGGGGGAGAAGAGACCCAGTACTTC.